The entry below gives a single T cell receptor beta chain sequence along with its context. Its cognate antigen is unknown. With UMI labels, 5' RACE was used to prepare the TRB cDNA libraries. One entry per CDR3 protein, without DNA, is what TCRdb gives after re-calling the 5' RACE reads. Its table records about 6,400 distinct CDR3 sequences. CDR3 length: 12 amino acids. Germline V gene data show CDR1 as SQVTM and CDR2 as ANQGSEA. CD45RO-CCR7+CD27+CD95- cells counted as naive CD8+ T cells. The data belong to a study of CXCR3-negative and CXCR3-positive naive CD8 T cells. Findings of the study overall: Memory CD8+ cells had much lower diversity, and both naive subsets had comparably high diversity. Hydrophobicity of TRB CDR3s was greater in CXCR3-positive naive cells than in CXCR3-negative naive cells.

The sample was naive CXCR3+ CD8+ T cells from blood. The subset is: CD45RO-CCR7+CD27+CD95- naive CD8+ T cells expressing CXCR3 (TNR3+). J is TRBJ1-1 and V is TRBV29-1. This TCR derives from a human donor in good health. Some clones in this sample may be carry-over from other donors' samples. CDR3 protein: CSVGQQNTEAFF.